This TCR beta chain came from a study of shared clonotypes between healthy human individuals. Findings of the study overall: Memory subsets generally showed smaller estimated richness than naive subsets did. Non-shared clonotypes were found to have lower generation probabilities than the clonotypes that were shared by all four of the sorted-subset donors.

Details on this clone: No antigen is known for it.

The CDR3 loop spans 15 amino acids. Germline CDR1 is SNHLY and CDR2 is FYNNEI. The ends lost 6 bases at V and 8 bases at J; junction bases unmatched: 10. In replicate PCRs of sorted subsets, roughly 200 ng DNA, approximately 28,000 T cell genomes, was used. This table comes from immunoSEQ multiplex PCR, and its TCRdb copy is limited to in-frame clones, with some not included. This repertoire shows hundreds of thousands of clones, about 74% found once; its top ten account for about 1.8%. The sequencing sample was made of memory CD4+ T cells sorted from blood. Subset meaning: CD45RA-negative fraction. The V and J genes are TRBV2 and TRBJ2-1, with 10 bases matching TRBD2. The sequence derives from a woman in her twenties or thirties in good health. The CDR3 DNA reads TGTGCCAGCAGCGAACTAGCGGGAATAAACTATGAGCAGTTCTTC. Amino acid sequence: CASSELAGINYEQFF.